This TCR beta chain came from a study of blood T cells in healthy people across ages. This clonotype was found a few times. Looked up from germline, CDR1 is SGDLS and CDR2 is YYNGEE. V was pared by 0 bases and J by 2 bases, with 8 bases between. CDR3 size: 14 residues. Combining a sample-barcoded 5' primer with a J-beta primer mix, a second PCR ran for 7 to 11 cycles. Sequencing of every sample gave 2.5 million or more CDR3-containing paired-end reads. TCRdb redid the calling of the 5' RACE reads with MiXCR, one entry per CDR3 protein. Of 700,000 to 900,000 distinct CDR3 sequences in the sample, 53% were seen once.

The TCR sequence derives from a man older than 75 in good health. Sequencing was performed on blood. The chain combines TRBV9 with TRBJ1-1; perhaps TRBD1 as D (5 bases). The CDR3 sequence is CASSVVDRNTEAFF. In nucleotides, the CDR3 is TGTGCCAGCAGCGTAGTCGACAGAAACACTGAAGCTTTCTTT.